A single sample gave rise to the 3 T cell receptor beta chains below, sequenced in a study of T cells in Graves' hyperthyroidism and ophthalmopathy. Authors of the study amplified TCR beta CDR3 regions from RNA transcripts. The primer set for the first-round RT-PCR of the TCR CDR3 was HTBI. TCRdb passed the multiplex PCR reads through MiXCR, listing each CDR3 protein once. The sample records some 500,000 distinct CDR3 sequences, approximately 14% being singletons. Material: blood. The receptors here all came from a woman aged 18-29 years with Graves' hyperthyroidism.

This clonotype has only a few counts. The CDR3 loop reads CASSLEGSGANVLTF. CDR3 in DNA: TGTGCCAGCAGCTTGGAGGGCTCTGGGGCCAACGTCCTGACTTTC. V is TRBV5-6 and J is TRBJ2-6; D remains ambiguous. Trimming stripped 0 bases from V and 0 bases from J, with 4 bases between. The CDR3 consists of 15 residues. Germline CDR1 and CDR2: SGHDT and YYEEEE.

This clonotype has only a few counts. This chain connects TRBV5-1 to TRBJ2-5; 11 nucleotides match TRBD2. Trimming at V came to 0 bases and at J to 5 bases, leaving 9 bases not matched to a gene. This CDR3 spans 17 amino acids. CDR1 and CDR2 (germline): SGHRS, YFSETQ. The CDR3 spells CASSLDGTSGSMETQYF. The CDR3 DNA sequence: TGCGCCAGCAGCTTGGATGGGACTAGCGGCTCAATGGAGACCCAGTACTTC. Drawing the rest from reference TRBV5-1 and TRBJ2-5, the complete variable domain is KAGVTQTPRYLIKTRGQQVTLSCSPISGHRSVSWYQQTPGQGLQFLFEYFSETQRNKGNFPGRFSGRQFSNSRSEMNVSTLELGDSALYLCASSLDGTSGSMETQYFGPGTRLLVL.

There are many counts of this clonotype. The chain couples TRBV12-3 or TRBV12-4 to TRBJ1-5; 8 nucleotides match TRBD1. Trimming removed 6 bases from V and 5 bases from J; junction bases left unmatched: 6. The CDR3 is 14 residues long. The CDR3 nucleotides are TGTGCCAGCAGGACAGGGGCCCATTATCAGCCCCAGCATTTT. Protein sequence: CASRTGAHYQPQHF.